These T cell receptor beta chains were read from a single sample in a study of pediatric ulcerative colitis. TCRdb's copy holds only in-frame clones and misses some; the assay was immunoSEQ multiplex PCR. The repertoire holds tens of thousands of clones, with about 89% as singletons. Sequencing was done on a sample of blood. Every receptor here comes from a boy younger than 18 who was a control in a study of pediatric ulcerative colitis. CDR3s include the opening cysteine and the closing phenylalanine or tryptophan. Each record gives: V gene, J gene, D gene, clone size, CDR3 protein, CDR3 DNA. The D gene is left open where the match is weak. Clone size, where shown, is once, few, many, or a class for clones that have expanded.

v_call: TRBV5-1; j_call: TRBJ1-1; d_call: NA; clone_size: NA; cdr3_aa: CASSLLGTETGAFF; cdr3_nt: TGCGCCAGCAGCTTGCTAGGGACGGAAACAGGAGCTTTCTTT
v_call: TRBV7-9; j_call: TRBJ1-2; d_call: TRBD1; clone_size: NA; cdr3_aa: CASSLAQGAGGYTF; cdr3_nt: TGTGCCAGCAGCTTAGCGCAGGGGGCAGGTGGCTACACCTTC
v_call: TRBV9; j_call: TRBJ1-4; d_call: NA; clone_size: NA; cdr3_aa: CASSSQGPASTNEKLFF; cdr3_nt: TGTGCCAGCAGCTCTCAAGGGCCGGCTTCAACTAATGAAAAACTGTTTTTT
v_call: TRBV7-2; j_call: TRBJ1-6; d_call: NA; clone_size: NA; cdr3_aa: CASSFEGSYNSPLHF; cdr3_nt: TGTGCCAGCAGCTTCGAGGGGTCCTATAATTCACCCCTCCACTTT
v_call: TRBV7-2; j_call: TRBJ2-1; d_call: TRBD2; clone_size: NA; cdr3_aa: CASSLAVAGYNEQFF; cdr3_nt: TGTGCCAGCAGCTTAGCTGTAGCGGGGTACAATGAGCAGTTCTTC
v_call: TRBV4-3; j_call: TRBJ1-4; d_call: TRBD1; clone_size: NA; cdr3_aa: CASSQDLTGKNEKLFF; cdr3_nt: TGCGCCAGCAGCCAAGATCTGACAGGGAAAAATGAAAAACTGTTTTTT
v_call: TRBV15; j_call: TRBJ2-5; d_call: NA; clone_size: NA; cdr3_aa: CATSRSRVGETQYF; cdr3_nt: TGTGCCACCAGCAGATCCAGAGTGGGGGAGACCCAGTACTTC
v_call: TRBV7-2; j_call: TRBJ1-2; d_call: NA; clone_size: NA; cdr3_aa: CASSLALENYGYTF; cdr3_nt: TGTGCCAGCAGCTTAGCGTTGGAGAACTATGGCTACACCTTC
v_call: TRBV7-2; j_call: TRBJ2-2; d_call: TRBD1; clone_size: NA; cdr3_aa: CASRLDRPLGSAGELFF; cdr3_nt: TGTGCCAGCAGACTGGACAGGCCCCTAGGGTCAGCCGGGGAGCTGTTTTTT
v_call: TRBV21-1; j_call: TRBJ2-3; d_call: NA; clone_size: NA; cdr3_aa: CANPVDTQYF; cdr3_nt: TGTGCCAACCCGGTTGATACGCAGTATTTT
v_call: TRBV18; j_call: TRBJ1-6; d_call: TRBD1; clone_size: NA; cdr3_aa: CASSLETGLNSPLHF; cdr3_nt: TGTGCCAGCTCACTTGAGACAGGGTTGAATTCACCCCTCCACTTT
v_call: TRBV29-1; j_call: TRBJ2-1; d_call: TRBD2; clone_size: NA; cdr3_aa: CSVRGWYGLDYEQFF; cdr3_nt: TGCAGCGTGCGGGGGTGGTATGGCCTCGATTATGAGCAGTTCTTC
v_call: TRBV6-1; j_call: TRBJ1-3; d_call: NA; clone_size: NA; cdr3_aa: CASSHSGNTIYF; cdr3_nt: TGTGCCAGCAGCCACTCTGGAAACACCATATATTTT
v_call: TRBV19; j_call: TRBJ2-7; d_call: TRBD2; clone_size: NA; cdr3_aa: CASQPGGGEDEQYF; cdr3_nt: TGTGCCAGTCAACCGGGCGGGGGGGAGGACGAGCAGTACTTC
v_call: TRBV28; j_call: TRBJ1-3; d_call: NA; clone_size: NA; cdr3_aa: CASSLWGTGNTIYF; cdr3_nt: TGTGCCAGCAGTTTATGGGGAACTGGAAACACCATATATTTT
v_call: TRBV6-4; j_call: TRBJ2-1; d_call: TRBD2; clone_size: NA; cdr3_aa: CASSDSSTSGEEQFF; cdr3_nt: TGTGCCAGCAGTGACTCTTCGACTAGCGGGGAGGAGCAGTTCTTC
v_call: TRBV19; j_call: TRBJ1-1; d_call: NA; clone_size: NA; cdr3_aa: CASSIAGQKDTEAFF; cdr3_nt: TGTGCCAGTAGTATCGCCGGACAGAAGGACACTGAAGCTTTCTTT
v_call: TRBV5-6; j_call: TRBJ2-7; d_call: TRBD1; clone_size: NA; cdr3_aa: CASSLGQGAYEQYF; cdr3_nt: TGTGCCAGCAGCTTGGGGCAGGGGGCCTACGAGCAGTACTTC
v_call: TRBV7-8; j_call: TRBJ1-6; d_call: NA; clone_size: NA; cdr3_aa: CASTPGRFYNSPLHF; cdr3_nt: TGTGCCAGCACCCCCGGACGATTCTATAATTCACCCCTCCACTTT
v_call: TRBV9; j_call: TRBJ2-1; d_call: TRBD2; clone_size: NA; cdr3_aa: CASSVTSGRANEQFF; cdr3_nt: TGTGCCAGCAGCGTGACTAGCGGGAGGGCGAATGAGCAGTTCTTC
v_call: TRBV29-1; j_call: TRBJ1-4; d_call: NA; clone_size: NA; cdr3_aa: CSASAGELNEKLFF; cdr3_nt: TGCAGCGCCTCGGCGGGGGAGCTTAATGAAAAACTGTTTTTT
v_call: TRBV19; j_call: TRBJ2-1; d_call: TRBD2; clone_size: NA; cdr3_aa: CASSTSGGGEQFF; cdr3_nt: TGTGCCAGTAGTACTAGCGGGGGGGGAGAGCAGTTCTTC
v_call: TRBV7-9; j_call: TRBJ2-1; d_call: NA; clone_size: NA; cdr3_aa: CASSLISGGEQFF; cdr3_nt: TGTGCCAGCAGCTTAATATCCGGTGGTGAGCAGTTCTTC
v_call: TRBV10-3; j_call: TRBJ2-3; d_call: NA; clone_size: NA; cdr3_aa: CAISESRAGTDTQYF; cdr3_nt: TGTGCCATCAGTGAGTCGAGAGCCGGCACAGATACGCAGTATTTT
v_call: TRBV4-3; j_call: TRBJ2-5; d_call: TRBD1; clone_size: NA; cdr3_aa: CASSLGQGARETQYF; cdr3_nt: TGCGCCAGCAGCCTGGGACAGGGGGCACGAGAGACCCAGTACTTC
v_call: TRBV7-8; j_call: TRBJ2-2; d_call: NA; clone_size: NA; cdr3_aa: CASSLTGSTGELFF; cdr3_nt: TGTGCCAGCAGCTTAACGGGTTCCACCGGGGAGCTGTTTTTT
v_call: TRBV9; j_call: TRBJ2-5; d_call: NA; clone_size: NA; cdr3_aa: CASSRPEGETQYF; cdr3_nt: TGTGCCAGCTCTCGACCGGAGGGAGAGACCCAGTACTTC
v_call: TRBV5-1; j_call: TRBJ2-7; d_call: TRBD1; clone_size: NA; cdr3_aa: CASSSLQGSEQYF; cdr3_nt: TGCGCCAGCAGCTCGTTACAGGGGAGCGAGCAGTACTTC
v_call: TRBV28; j_call: TRBJ2-1; d_call: TRBD2; clone_size: NA; cdr3_aa: CASIHSGRDYNEQFF; cdr3_nt: TGTGCCAGCATTCATAGCGGGAGAGACTACAATGAGCAGTTCTTC
v_call: TRBV21-1; j_call: TRBJ1-6; d_call: NA; clone_size: NA; cdr3_aa: CARHTGQEKSSYNSPLHF; cdr3_nt: TGTGCCAGACATACCGGACAGGAAAAAAGCTCCTATAATTCACCCCTCCACTTT
v_call: TRBV19; j_call: TRBJ2-7; d_call: TRBD1; clone_size: NA; cdr3_aa: CASSSGTGGSRYEQYF; cdr3_nt: TGTGCCAGTAGCTCCGGGACAGGGGGCTCAAGATACGAGCAGTACTTC
v_call: TRBV4-1; j_call: TRBJ2-3; d_call: NA; clone_size: NA; cdr3_aa: CASSQRDLQSFTDTQYF; cdr3_nt: TGCGCCAGCAGCCAGCGGGACTTACAATCCTTCACAGATACGCAGTATTTT
v_call: TRBV6-5; j_call: TRBJ2-7; d_call: TRBD1; clone_size: NA; cdr3_aa: CASSPRQGAAHEQYF; cdr3_nt: TGTGCCAGCAGTCCGCGACAGGGGGCGGCCCACGAGCAGTACTTC
v_call: TRBV10-3; j_call: TRBJ2-7; d_call: NA; clone_size: NA; cdr3_aa: CAISTGRVYEQYF; cdr3_nt: TGTGCCATCAGCACAGGTCGCGTCTACGAGCAGTACTTC
v_call: TRBV6-1; j_call: TRBJ2-7; d_call: TRBD2; clone_size: once; cdr3_aa: CASSEGLAGAHEQYF; cdr3_nt: TGTGCCAGCAGCGAGGGACTAGCGGGAGCTCATGAGCAGTACTTC
v_call: TRBV6-1; j_call: TRBJ2-3; d_call: NA; clone_size: NA; cdr3_aa: CASSEGTSPKYTDTQYF; cdr3_nt: TGTGCCAGCAGTGAAGGAACATCTCCCAAGTACACAGATACGCAGTATTTT
v_call: TRBV7-2; j_call: TRBJ1-6; d_call: TRBD1; clone_size: NA; cdr3_aa: CASTRDRPGTPLHF; cdr3_nt: TGTGCCAGCACCAGGGACAGGCCTGGGACACCCCTCCACTTT
v_call: TRBV5-3; j_call: TRBJ1-5; d_call: TRBD1; clone_size: NA; cdr3_aa: CARSPRQDRGNYGNQPQHF; cdr3_nt: TGTGCCAGAAGCCCTCGACAGGACAGGGGGAATTACGGCAATCAGCCCCAGCATTTT
v_call: TRBV5-1; j_call: TRBJ1-1; d_call: TRBD1; clone_size: NA; cdr3_aa: CASSLGTGGTEAFF; cdr3_nt: TGCGCCAGCAGCTTGGGGACAGGGGGCACTGAAGCTTTCTTT
v_call: TRBV4-1; j_call: TRBJ1-3; d_call: NA; clone_size: NA; cdr3_aa: CASSPTLAKRGSGNTIYF; cdr3_nt: TGCGCCAGCAGCCCAACCCTTGCCAAGAGGGGATCTGGAAACACCATATATTTT
v_call: TRBV7-3; j_call: TRBJ1-1; d_call: TRBD1; clone_size: NA; cdr3_aa: CASSIRGRGEAFF; cdr3_nt: TGTGCCAGCAGCATTAGGGGGCGGGGTGAAGCTTTCTTT
v_call: TRBV5-6; j_call: TRBJ2-5; d_call: NA; clone_size: NA; cdr3_aa: CASSRPPEAPQYF; cdr3_nt: TGTGCCAGCAGTCGACCGCCCGAGGCGCCCCAGTACTTC
v_call: TRBV5-1; j_call: TRBJ1-4; d_call: TRBD1; clone_size: NA; cdr3_aa: CASSLTTGNGEKLFF; cdr3_nt: TGCGCCAGCAGCCTAACGACAGGGAACGGGGAAAAACTGTTTTTT
v_call: TRBV2; j_call: TRBJ2-1; d_call: NA; clone_size: NA; cdr3_aa: CAIAASTEQFF; cdr3_nt: TGTGCCATTGCGGCGAGTACGGAGCAGTTCTTC
v_call: TRBV28; j_call: TRBJ2-1; d_call: NA; clone_size: NA; cdr3_aa: CASSKTGRGYNEQFF; cdr3_nt: TGTGCCAGCAGCAAGACAGGGAGGGGCTACAATGAGCAGTTCTTC
v_call: TRBV15; j_call: TRBJ2-1; d_call: TRBD1; clone_size: NA; cdr3_aa: CATWDSSYNEQFF; cdr3_nt: TGTGCCACCTGGGACAGCTCCTACAATGAGCAGTTCTTC
v_call: TRBV7-2; j_call: TRBJ1-4; d_call: NA; clone_size: NA; cdr3_aa: CASSLAPTNEKLFF; cdr3_nt: TGTGCCAGCAGCTTAGCTCCAACCAATGAAAAACTGTTTTTT
v_call: TRBV9; j_call: TRBJ1-2; d_call: NA; clone_size: NA; cdr3_aa: CASSVGAKGMEDYGYTF; cdr3_nt: TGTGCCAGCAGCGTAGGAGCAAAGGGAATGGAAGACTATGGCTACACCTTC
v_call: TRBV5-1; j_call: TRBJ2-7; d_call: NA; clone_size: NA; cdr3_aa: CASSLLSGSYEQYF; cdr3_nt: TGCGCCAGCAGCTTGCTATCGGGGAGCTACGAGCAGTACTTC